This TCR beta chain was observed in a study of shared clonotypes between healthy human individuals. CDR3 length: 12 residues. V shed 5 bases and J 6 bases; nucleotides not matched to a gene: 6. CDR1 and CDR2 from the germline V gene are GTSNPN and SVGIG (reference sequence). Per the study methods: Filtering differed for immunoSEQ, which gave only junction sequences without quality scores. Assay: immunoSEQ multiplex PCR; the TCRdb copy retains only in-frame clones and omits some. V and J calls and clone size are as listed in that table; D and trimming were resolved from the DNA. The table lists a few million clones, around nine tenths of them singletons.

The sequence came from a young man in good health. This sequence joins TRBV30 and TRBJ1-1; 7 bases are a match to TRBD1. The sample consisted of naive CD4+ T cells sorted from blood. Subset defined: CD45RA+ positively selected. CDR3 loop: CAWGTGVAEAFF. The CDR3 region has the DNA TGTGCCTGGGGCACAGGGGTTGCTGAAGCTTTCTTT.